This T cell receptor beta chain was observed in a study of blood T cells in healthy people across ages. Study-wide findings and caveats: There were more naive CD4+ cells and higher diversity in long-lived donors than in aged donors.

Trimming took 0 bases from V and 2 from J, leaving 11 bases between them. Germline V gene data show CDR1 as SGHRS and CDR2 as YFSETQ. CDR3 size: 15 residues. A second PCR of roughly 7 to 11 cycles used a sample-barcoded 5' primer and a J-beta primer mix. TCRdb itself ran the 5' RACE reads through MiXCR, one entry per CDR3 protein. Altogether some 940,000 distinct CDR3 sequences are present, under 35% being singletons, with the ten largest covering roughly a tenth. Remarks on this clonotype: Its target is not known.

The same sample was also studied in work on T cells of mothers and their children.

The rearrangement joins TRBV5-1 to TRBJ1-1; perhaps TRBD1 as D (5 bases). The specimen was blood. The sequence was collected from a woman aged 40-49 years in good health. The CDR3 loop is CASSLGGGYNTEAFF. The CDR3 DNA is TGCGCCAGCAGCTTGGGTGGGGGTTACAACACTGAAGCTTTCTTT.